Listed below are T cell receptor beta chains from one sample, sequenced in a study of OX40 agonist ivuxolimab in advanced cancers. Here immunoSEQ multiplex PCR was the method, and the copy in TCRdb shows in-frame clones only, minus some. Here the sample spans over 85,000 clones, around 83% being singletons. The sequences come from CD4+ or CD8+ T cells sorted from blood, collected in a trial of the OX40 agonist ivuxolimab. All receptors come from an adult with an advanced solid tumor such as melanoma, head and neck, liver or kidney cancer. Each CDR3 is given with its conserved first and last residue. D genes are given only for firm matches. Not every row has a clone size; where given, it reads once, few, many or a size class.

V,D,J,size,DNA,CDR3
TRBV7-2,TRBD1,TRBJ1-1,-,TGTGCCAGCAGCTCTGGACAGGGGGGGATAACAACTGAAGCTTTCTTT,CASSSGQGGITTEAFF
TRBV6-4,TRBD2,TRBJ2-1,-,TGTGCCAGCAGGGGAGGACTAGCGGGGGAGCAGTTCTTC,CASRGGLAGEQFF
TRBV4-3,TRBD2,TRBJ2-2,-,TGCGCCAGCAGCCAAGGGACTAGCCGGAACACCGGGGAGCTGTTTTTT,CASSQGTSRNTGELFF
TRBV7-2,TRBD2,TRBJ2-4,-,TGTGCCAGCAGCCCGGGGGGGGGCTGGTACATTCAGTACTTC,CASSPGGGWYIQYF
TRBV11-2,-,TRBJ2-1,-,TGTGCCAGCAGCTCCGGCAGGGGGGGCTCCTACAATGAGCAGTTCTTC,CASSSGRGGSYNEQFF
TRBV27,-,TRBJ2-7,-,TGTGCCAGCAGTTCTACAGGGACCTACGAGCAGTACTTC,CASSSTGTYEQYF
TRBV7-9,-,TRBJ1-1,-,TGTGCCAGCAGCTTAAGGGGACCTGACACTGAAGCTTTCTTT,CASSLRGPDTEAFF
TRBV7-8,TRBD1,TRBJ1-3,few,TGTGCCAGCAGCTTAGGACAGGGGGCAAACACCATATATTTT,CASSLGQGANTIYF
TRBV6-4,-,TRBJ2-7,-,TGTGCCAGCAGGCGGGACAGCACCTACGAGCAGTACTTC,CASRRDSTYEQYF
TRBV7-2,-,TRBJ2-6,-,TGTGCCAGCTGTCCGTTGGGATCTGGGGCCAACGTCCTGACTTTC,CASCPLGSGANVLTF
TRBV10-3,TRBD1,TRBJ2-3,-,TGTGCCACCCGGACAGGGCATAGCACAGATACGCAGTATTTT,CATRTGHSTDTQYF
TRBV14,-,TRBJ2-7,-,TGTGCCAGCAGCCAAGTTGGGGCGGCAACCTACGAGCAGTACTTC,CASSQVGAATYEQYF
TRBV10-1,-,TRBJ2-5,-,TGCGCCAGCAGTGAGTCTCGGGAGACCCAGTACTTC,CASSESRETQYF
TRBV9,TRBD2,TRBJ2-5,-,TGTGCCAGCAGCTTTAGCGGGAGAGGGGGGGAGACCCAGTACTTC,CASSFSGRGGETQYF
TRBV7-3,TRBD2,TRBJ2-1,-,TGTGCCAGCAGCTTAAACCCCGGGGGGAACAATGAGCAGTTCTTC,CASSLNPGGNNEQFF
TRBV6-6,-,TRBJ1-2,-,TGTGCCAGCAGTTACTCGGGCCCCGGAAGGGGCTACACCTTC,CASSYSGPGRGYTF
TRBV7-9,-,TRBJ2-7,-,TGTGCCAGCAGCTCCGGGACCGTATACTACGAGCAGTACTTC,CASSSGTVYYEQYF
TRBV6-5,-,TRBJ2-7,few,TGTGCCAGCAGCACAGGGTATGGGCAGTACTTC,CASSTGYGQYF
TRBV6-1,-,TRBJ1-1,-,TGTGCCAGCAGTGACAGGGTTGAAGCTTTCTTT,CASSDRVEAFF
TRBV15,TRBD1,TRBJ1-1,-,TGTGCCACCAGCAGACCCGGGACAGGGGCTGAAGCTTTCTTT,CATSRPGTGAEAFF
TRBV5-1,-,TRBJ2-2,-,TGCGCCAGCAGCCGACTAGAACGCAGCGGGGAGCTGTTTTTT,CASSRLERSGELFF
TRBV6-6,-,TRBJ2-7,-,TGTGCCAGCAGTAGGGGGTTCTCCTACGAGCAGTACTTC,CASSRGFSYEQYF
TRBV6-5,TRBD1,TRBJ1-2,-,TGTGCCAGCAGTTACAGACAGGGTGGCTACACCTTC,CASSYRQGGYTF
TRBV6-5,TRBD1,TRBJ1-2,-,TGTGCCAGCAGTTTTCGACAGGGAAGGCGCTACACCTTC,CASSFRQGRRYTF
TRBV28,TRBD1,TRBJ1-2,-,TGTGCCTGCAAACGGAACAGGGGGCCCTCTAACTATGGCTACACCTTC,CACKRNRGPSNYGYTF
TRBV2,TRBD1,TRBJ2-3,-,TGTGCCAGCGGGACAGTCTTCACAGATACGCAGTATTTT,CASGTVFTDTQYF
TRBV6-1,TRBD1,TRBJ1-5,-,TGTGCCAGCAGTGGACAGGGGGTATGGAATCAGCCCCAGCATTTT,CASSGQGVWNQPQHF
TRBV28,-,TRBJ2-2,-,TGTGCCAGCATCCGGCAGGGGGGTGCCGGGGAGCTGTTTTTT,CASIRQGGAGELFF
TRBV6-5,TRBD1,TRBJ2-7,-,TGTGCCAGCAGTTACTCGGGACAGGTATCCGCCGAGCAGTACTTC,CASSYSGQVSAEQYF
TRBV28,-,TRBJ2-7,-,TGTGCCAGCACCAAAGGGCGGGGCTACGAGCAGTACTTC,CASTKGRGYEQYF
TRBV11-2,-,TRBJ2-7,-,TGTGCCAGCAGCCTGAACTTGGCAGGACCCAGCGAGCAGTACTTC,CASSLNLAGPSEQYF
TRBV19,TRBD2,TRBJ2-2,-,TGTGCCAGTGGAAACCTTAGCGGGAGAGGTACCGGGGAGCTGTTTTTT,CASGNLSGRGTGELFF
TRBV7-9,-,TRBJ2-7,-,TGTGCCAGCAGCTTAGGAAGTAGGGGAGAGCAGTACTTC,CASSLGSRGEQYF
TRBV5-1,-,TRBJ2-5,-,TGCGCCAGCAGCTTAAGGGGGATTGATGAGACCCAGTACTTC,CASSLRGIDETQYF
TRBV18,-,TRBJ1-1,-,TGTGCCAGCTCACCCCTCGGACAGAATACTGAAGCTTTCTTT,CASSPLGQNTEAFF
TRBV29-1,-,TRBJ2-1,-,TGCAGCGTTGACAGGGATCGCCCCCATGAGCAGTTCTTC,CSVDRDRPHEQFF
TRBV6-1,TRBD1,TRBJ2-7,-,TGTGCCAGCAGTTGGACAGGGTGGTACGAGCAGTACTTC,CASSWTGWYEQYF
TRBV18,-,TRBJ2-3,-,TGTGCCAGCTCAGATGAAGTAGATACGCAGTATTTT,CASSDEVDTQYF
TRBV29-1,TRBD2,TRBJ2-3,-,TGCAGCGTTGAAATGGGACTAGGAGATACGCAGTATTTT,CSVEMGLGDTQYF
TRBV2,-,TRBJ1-5,-,TGTGCCAGCAGTGCCCGGACAGTTCAGCCCCAGCATTTT,CASSARTVQPQHF
TRBV13,-,TRBJ1-2,once,TGTGCCAGCAGCCTCCGACCCGTATATGGCTACACCTTC,CASSLRPVYGYTF